The clone carrying this T cell receptor beta chain was seen a handful of times. Germline assignment: CDR1 SNHLY and CDR2 FYNNEI. Trimming stripped 6 bases from V and 4 bases from J, with 12 bases between. The CDR3 contains 13 residues. The source of the sample is a study of blood T cell repertoires in COVID-19. Study-level information: Specimens from acute and convalescent COVID-19 originated in the United States, Italy and Spain. The cDNA or gDNA used as material had been derived from T cells, B-cell-depleted T cells, or PBMCs.

Authors' processing steps: Scientists estimated how many nucleated cells there were by amplifying reference gene primers. Repertoires were generated with immunoSEQ multiplex PCR, while TCRdb's copy carries only in-frame clones and drops some. V and J calls and clone size are those listed in that table; D and trimming were worked out from the DNA. This sample has approximately 200,000 clones; more than 75% occur once, and the top ten carry 3.5% to 4.5%. This receptor was identified in a man in his forties or fifties with acute or convalescent COVID-19. Sequencing was done on a sample of peripheral blood. The V call is TRBV2, the J call TRBJ1-1; D is possibly TRBD1 (5 bases). The CDR3 nucleotides read TGTGCCAGCAGAACCGCAAGGGGCACTGAAGCTTTCTTT. Protein: CASRTARGTEAFF.